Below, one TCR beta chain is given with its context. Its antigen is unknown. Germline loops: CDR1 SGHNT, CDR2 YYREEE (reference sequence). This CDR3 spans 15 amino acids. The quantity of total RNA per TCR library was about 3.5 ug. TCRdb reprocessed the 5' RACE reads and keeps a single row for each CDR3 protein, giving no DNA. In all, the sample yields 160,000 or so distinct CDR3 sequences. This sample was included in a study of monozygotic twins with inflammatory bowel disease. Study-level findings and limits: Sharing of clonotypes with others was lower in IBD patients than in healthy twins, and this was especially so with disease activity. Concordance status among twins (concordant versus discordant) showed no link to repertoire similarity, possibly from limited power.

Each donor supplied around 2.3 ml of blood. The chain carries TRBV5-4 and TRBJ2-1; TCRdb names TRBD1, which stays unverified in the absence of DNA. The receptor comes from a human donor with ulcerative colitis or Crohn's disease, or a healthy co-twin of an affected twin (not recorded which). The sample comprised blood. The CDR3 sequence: CASSFPWTGDNEQFF.